This is a list of T cell receptor beta chains from one sample in a study of cytotoxic CD8 clonotypes in ibrutinib-treated CLL. Measured with immunoSEQ multiplex PCR; TCRdb has only the in-frame clones, and not every one. The data contain some 81,000 clones, 70% to 80% of them singletons. The sequenced sample was PBMCs, obtained after 12 months of ibrutinib treatment. These receptors came from a human donor with chronic lymphocytic leukemia. Each CDR3 is given without its conserved first and last residue.

v_gene,CDR3aa
TRBV4-1,ASSQDLQGILSGANVLT
TRBV5-6,ASSLGLPGWEAF
TRBV6-6,ASSYSGRGYEQY
TRBV6-5,TSSYPGGNGYT
TRBV20-1,SARDAVGQY
TRBV6-5,ASWTRGLNSPLH
TRBV15,ATSDDRGLHGYT
TRBV28,ASSFWVEQPQH
TRBV5-1,ASSGPGGPMNTEAF
TRBV7-9,ASSQDRIHEKLF
TRBV11-1,ASSSQGGYEQY
TRBV5-1,ASSTTPGSTDTQY
TRBV7-9,ASSPRTGGVRSEQY
TRBV7-9,ASSQDLNEQF
TRBV5-1,ASRDRGTEAF
TRBV6-5,ASREGSTDTQY
TRBV25-1,ASSEARGVHNEQF
TRBV28,ASSPHAGGTEAF
TRBV7-2,ASSLSGSTDTQY
TRBV4-2,ASSQDDHEQY
TRBV27,ASKTQGGGNYGYT
TRBV7-3,ASSLTGWGTGELF
TRBV7-6,ASSLVTAGTGQTYEQY
TRBV27,ASAPGTGGPNSNQPQH
TRBV28,ASSTRETQY
TRBV13,ASSTLVQSRANVLT
TRBV2,AITPSSYNSPLH
TRBV9,ASSPTGVDHSPLH
TRBV28,ASRTESSGNTIY
TRBV10-3,AISEDPGTARGNTEAF
TRBV6-6,ASTRDLAVHEQY
TRBV11-1,ASSLQGDTQY
TRBV6-5,ASTAGIMVYGYT
TRBV18,ASSPPGTGANTEAF
TRBV4-3,ASSQDPGTGSYKNIQY
TRBV6-5,ASRTGTGETGELF
TRBV7-2,ASSSIAPYEQY
TRBV19,ASSRRYIQGETQY
TRBV10-3,AILPGQVSSYEQY
TRBV7-2,ASSVLGGATDTQY